The entry that follows covers one T cell receptor beta chain sequence. These data are taken from a study of identical twins. TCRdb used MiXCR to reprocess the 5' RACE reads, holding one entry per CDR3 protein. The sample holds around 450,000 distinct CDR3 sequences; 12% to 15% are singletons and the top ten take roughly 0.56%. The same data also contributed to another study, on yellow fever vaccine responses in identical twins.

The material sequenced was CD4+ T cells sorted from blood. The sequence came from a woman aged 18 to 35 in good health.

CDR3 residues: CASSIVPDRGYSYNEQFF. For the CDR3, the DNA is TGTGCCAGTAGTATAGTGCCAGACAGGGGCTACTCCTACAATGAGCAGTTCTTC. The V and J genes are TRBV19 and TRBJ2-1; 8 bases fit TRBD1. CDR1 and CDR2 from the germline V gene are LNHDA and SQIVND (reference sequence). CDR3 size: 18 residues. Trimming removed 1 base from V and 0 bases from J; junction bases left unmatched: 8.